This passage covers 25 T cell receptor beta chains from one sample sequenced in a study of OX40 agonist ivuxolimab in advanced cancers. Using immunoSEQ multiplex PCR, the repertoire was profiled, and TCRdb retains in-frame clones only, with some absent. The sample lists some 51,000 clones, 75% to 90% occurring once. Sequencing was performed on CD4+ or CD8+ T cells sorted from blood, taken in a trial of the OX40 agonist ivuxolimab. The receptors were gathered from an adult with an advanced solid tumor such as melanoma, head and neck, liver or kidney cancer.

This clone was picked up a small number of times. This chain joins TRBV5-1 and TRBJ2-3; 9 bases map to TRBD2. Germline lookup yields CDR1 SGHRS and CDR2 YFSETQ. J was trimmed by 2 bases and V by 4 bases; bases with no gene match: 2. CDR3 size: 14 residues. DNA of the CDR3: TGCGCCAGCAGCGCGGGGGGGAACACAGATACGCAGTATTTT. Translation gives CASSAGGNTDTQYF.

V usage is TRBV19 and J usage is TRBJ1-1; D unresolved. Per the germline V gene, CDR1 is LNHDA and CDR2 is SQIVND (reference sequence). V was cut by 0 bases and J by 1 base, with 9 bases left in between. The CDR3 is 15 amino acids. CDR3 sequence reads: CASSIDQWRNTEAFF. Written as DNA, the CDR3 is TGTGCCAGTAGTATAGATCAGTGGAGGAACACTGAAGCTTTCTTT.

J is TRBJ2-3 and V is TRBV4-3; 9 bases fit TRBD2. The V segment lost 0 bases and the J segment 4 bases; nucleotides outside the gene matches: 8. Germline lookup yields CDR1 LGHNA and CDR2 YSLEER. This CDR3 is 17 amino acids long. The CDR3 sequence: CASSQDLASGDSDTQYF. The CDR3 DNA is TGCGCCAGCAGCCAAGATTTGGCTAGCGGGGACTCAGATACGCAGTATTTT.

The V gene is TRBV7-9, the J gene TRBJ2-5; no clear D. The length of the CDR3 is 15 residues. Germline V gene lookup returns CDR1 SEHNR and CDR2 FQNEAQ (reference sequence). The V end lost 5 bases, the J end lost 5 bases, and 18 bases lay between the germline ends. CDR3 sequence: CASSPRGAEWETQYF. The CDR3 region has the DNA TGTGCCAGCAGCCCCCGTGGCGCGGAGTGGGAGACCCAGTACTTC.

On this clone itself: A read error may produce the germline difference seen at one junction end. The CDR3 reads CASSFEEHIRQF. DNA of the CDR3: TGTGCCAGCAGCTTCGAGGAGCACATACGTCAGTTC. The rearrangement uses TRBV13 and TRBJ2-7, with no clear D. Germline V gene lookup returns CDR1 PRHDT and CDR2 FYEKMQ (reference sequence). The CDR3 has 12 amino acids.

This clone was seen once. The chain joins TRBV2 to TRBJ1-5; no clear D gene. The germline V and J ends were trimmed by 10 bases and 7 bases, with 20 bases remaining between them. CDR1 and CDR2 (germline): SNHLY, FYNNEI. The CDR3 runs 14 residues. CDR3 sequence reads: CATQNREVRQPQHF. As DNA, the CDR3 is TGTGCCACACAAAACCGGGAAGTGAGACAGCCCCAGCATTTT. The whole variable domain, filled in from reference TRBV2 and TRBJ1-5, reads EPEVTQTPSHQVTQMGQEVILRCVPISNHLYFYWYRQILGQKVEFLVSFYNNEISEKSEIFDDQFSVERPDGSNFTLKIRSTKLEDSAMYFCATQNREVRQPQHFGDGTRLSIL.

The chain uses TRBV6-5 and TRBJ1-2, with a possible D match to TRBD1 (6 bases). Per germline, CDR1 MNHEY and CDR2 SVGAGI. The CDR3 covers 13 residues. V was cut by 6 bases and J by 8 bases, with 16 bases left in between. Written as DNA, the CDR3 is TGTGCCAGCAGCTACGGACAGCTAGTGGGCTACACCTTC. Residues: CASSYGQLVGYTF.

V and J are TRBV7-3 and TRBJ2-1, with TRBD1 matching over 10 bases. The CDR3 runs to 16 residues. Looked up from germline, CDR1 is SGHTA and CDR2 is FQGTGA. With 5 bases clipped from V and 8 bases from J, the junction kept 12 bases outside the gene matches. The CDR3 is CASSAVSTGGPDEQFF. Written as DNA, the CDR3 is TGTGCCAGCAGCGCCGTTTCGACAGGGGGCCCGGATGAGCAGTTCTTC.

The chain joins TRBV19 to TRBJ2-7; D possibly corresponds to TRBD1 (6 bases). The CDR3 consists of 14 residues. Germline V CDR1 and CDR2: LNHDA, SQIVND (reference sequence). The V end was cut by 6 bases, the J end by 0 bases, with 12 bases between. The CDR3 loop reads CASRPTGYSYEQYF. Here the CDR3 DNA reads TGTGCCAGTAGACCGACAGGCTACTCCTACGAGCAGTACTTC.

This chain's CDR3 is CARTRPPGLAAHSSYEQYF. CDR3 DNA sequence: TGTGCCAGAACCCGCCCCCCGGGACTAGCGGCCCACAGCTCCTACGAGCAGTACTTC. This chain links TRBV19 with TRBJ2-7; 11 nucleotides agree with TRBD2. This CDR3 has 19 residues. Germline V CDR1 and CDR2: LNHDA, SQIVND (reference sequence). V lost 9 bases, J lost 0 bases, and 19 bases stayed unmatched.

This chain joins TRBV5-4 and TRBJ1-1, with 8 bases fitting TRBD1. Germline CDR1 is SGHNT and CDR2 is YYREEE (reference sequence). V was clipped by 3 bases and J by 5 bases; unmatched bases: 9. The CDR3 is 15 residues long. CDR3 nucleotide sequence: TGTGCCAGCAGCTCCAACAGGGGGGGGAGGACTGAAGCTTTCTTT. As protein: CASSSNRGGRTEAFF.

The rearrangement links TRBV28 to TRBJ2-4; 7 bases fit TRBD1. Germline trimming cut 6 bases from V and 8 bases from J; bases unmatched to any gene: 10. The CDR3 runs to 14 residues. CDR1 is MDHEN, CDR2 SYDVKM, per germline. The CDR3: CASRLQGQQDIQYF. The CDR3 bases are TGTGCCAGCAGGTTACAGGGACAGCAAGACATTCAGTACTTC.

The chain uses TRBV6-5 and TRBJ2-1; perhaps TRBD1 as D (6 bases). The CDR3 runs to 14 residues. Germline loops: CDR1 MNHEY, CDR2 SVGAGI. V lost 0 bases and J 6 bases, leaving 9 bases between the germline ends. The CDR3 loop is CASSYSGTSNEQFF. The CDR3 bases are TGTGCCAGCAGTTACTCGGGGACAAGCAATGAGCAGTTCTTC.

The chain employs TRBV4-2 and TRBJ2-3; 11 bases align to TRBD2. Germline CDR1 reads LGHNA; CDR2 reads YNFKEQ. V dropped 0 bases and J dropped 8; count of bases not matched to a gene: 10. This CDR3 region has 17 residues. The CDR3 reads CASSQDLWLAGGPTQYF. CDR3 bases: TGTGCCAGCAGCCAAGACCTATGGCTAGCGGGGGGCCCTACGCAGTATTTT.

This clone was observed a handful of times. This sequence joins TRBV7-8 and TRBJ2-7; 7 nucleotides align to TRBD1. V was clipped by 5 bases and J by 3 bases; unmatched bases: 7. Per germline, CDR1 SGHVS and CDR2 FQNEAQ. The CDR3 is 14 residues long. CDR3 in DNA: TGTGCCAGCAGCGAGGGACAGCGAAGCTACGAGCAGTACTTC. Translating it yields CASSEGQRSYEQYF. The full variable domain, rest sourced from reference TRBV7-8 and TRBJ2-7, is GAGVSQSPRYKVAKRGQDVALRCDPISGHVSLFWYQQALGQGPEFLTYFQNEAQLDKSGLPSDRFFAERPEGSVSTLKIQRTQQEDSAVYLCASSEGQRSYEQYFGPGTRLTVT.

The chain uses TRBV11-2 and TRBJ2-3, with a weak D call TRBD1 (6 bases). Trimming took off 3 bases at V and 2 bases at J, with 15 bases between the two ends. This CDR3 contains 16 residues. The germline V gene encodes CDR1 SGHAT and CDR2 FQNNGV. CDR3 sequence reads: CASSFLYRAHTDTQYF. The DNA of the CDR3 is TGTGCCAGCAGCTTCCTGTACAGGGCACACACAGATACGCAGTATTTT.

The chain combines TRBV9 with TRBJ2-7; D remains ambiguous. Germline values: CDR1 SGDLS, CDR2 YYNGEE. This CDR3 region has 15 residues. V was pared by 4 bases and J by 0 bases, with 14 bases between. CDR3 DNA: TGTGCCAGCAGCCCAGGCGAGGCCCGCTCCTACGAGCAGTACTTC. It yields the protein CASSPGEARSYEQYF.

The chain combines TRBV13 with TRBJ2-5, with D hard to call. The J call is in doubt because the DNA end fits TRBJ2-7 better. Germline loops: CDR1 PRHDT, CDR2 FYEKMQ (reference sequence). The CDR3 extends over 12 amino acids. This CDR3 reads CASSFGEYEQYF. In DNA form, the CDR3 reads TGTGCCAGCAGCTTCGGAGAATACGAGCAGTACTTC.

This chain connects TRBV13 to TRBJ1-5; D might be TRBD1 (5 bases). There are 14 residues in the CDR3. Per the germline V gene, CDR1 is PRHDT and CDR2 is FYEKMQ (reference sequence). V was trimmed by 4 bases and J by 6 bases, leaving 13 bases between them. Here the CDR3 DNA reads TGTGCCAGCAGCTCTCGGGGGTTGGCTCAGCCCCAGCATTTT. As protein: CASSSRGLAQPQHF.

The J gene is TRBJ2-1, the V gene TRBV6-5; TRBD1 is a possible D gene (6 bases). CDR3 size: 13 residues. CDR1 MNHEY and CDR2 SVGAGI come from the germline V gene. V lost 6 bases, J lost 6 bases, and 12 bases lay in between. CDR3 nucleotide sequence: TGTGCCAGCAGGGCAGGGGTGGCCAATGAGCAGTTCTTC. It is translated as CASRAGVANEQFF.

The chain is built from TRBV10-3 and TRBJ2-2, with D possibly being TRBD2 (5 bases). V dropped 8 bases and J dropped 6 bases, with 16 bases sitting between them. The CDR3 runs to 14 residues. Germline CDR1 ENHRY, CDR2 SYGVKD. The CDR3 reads CAISEGEAAGELFF. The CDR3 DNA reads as TGTGCCATCTCCGAGGGAGAGGCTGCCGGGGAGCTGTTTTTT.

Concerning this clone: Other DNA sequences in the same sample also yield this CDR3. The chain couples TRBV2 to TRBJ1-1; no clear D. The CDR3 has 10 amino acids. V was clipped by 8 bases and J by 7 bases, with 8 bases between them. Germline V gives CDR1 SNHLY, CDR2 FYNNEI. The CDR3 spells CASSLGEAFF. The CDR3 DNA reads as TGTGCCAGCTCCCTTGGTGAAGCTTTCTTT.

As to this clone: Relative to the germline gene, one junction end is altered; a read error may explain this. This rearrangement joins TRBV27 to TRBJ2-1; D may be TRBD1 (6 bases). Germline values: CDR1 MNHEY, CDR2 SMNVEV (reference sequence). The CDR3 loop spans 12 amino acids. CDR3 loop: CASSGYDRQAIF. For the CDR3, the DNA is TGTGCCAGCAGTGGTTACGACAGGCAAGCGATCTTC.

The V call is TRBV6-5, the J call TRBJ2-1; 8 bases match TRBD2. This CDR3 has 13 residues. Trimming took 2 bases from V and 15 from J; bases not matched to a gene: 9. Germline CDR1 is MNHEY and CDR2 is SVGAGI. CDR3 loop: CASSYGTSGGLFF. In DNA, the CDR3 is TGTGCCAGCAGTTACGGGACTAGTGGGGGGCTGTTCTTC.

CDR3: CASSSPSGGAVDEQFF. The CDR3, as DNA: TGTGCCAGCAGCAGCCCTAGCGGGGGGGCGGTGGATGAGCAGTTCTTC. This chain joins TRBV21-1 and TRBJ2-1; TRBD2 was called by the table and not checked on the DNA. TRBV21-1 is marked as a pseudogene. This CDR3 comprises 16 residues.